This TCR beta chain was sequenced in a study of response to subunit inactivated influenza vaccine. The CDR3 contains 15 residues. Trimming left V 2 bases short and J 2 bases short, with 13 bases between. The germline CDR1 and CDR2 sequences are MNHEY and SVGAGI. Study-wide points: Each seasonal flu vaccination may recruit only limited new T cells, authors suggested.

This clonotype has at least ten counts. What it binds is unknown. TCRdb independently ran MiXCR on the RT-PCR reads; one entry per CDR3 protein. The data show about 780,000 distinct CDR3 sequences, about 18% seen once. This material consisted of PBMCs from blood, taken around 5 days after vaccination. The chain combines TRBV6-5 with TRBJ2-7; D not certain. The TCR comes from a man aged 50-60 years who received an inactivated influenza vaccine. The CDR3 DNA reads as TGTGCCAGCAGTTACGCGCGATGGGGTACCTACGAGCAGTACTTC. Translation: CASSYARWGTYEQYF.